The source of this T cell receptor (beta chain) is a study of CD8 T cells in ankylosing spondylitis. Study results and limitations: Characteristic, it appeared, of ankylosing spondylitis blood was a TCR beta motif of roughly 8 highly homologous variants. Reportedly, matched ankylosing spondylitis synovial fluid was significantly enriched for disease-linked clones. Relatively scarce in peripheral blood, disease-linked clones were CD8+.

A word on this clonotype: Its antigen is still unknown.

Using quantitative 5'-RACE with molecular barcodes, the authors made TCR beta libraries. One entry per CDR3 protein results from TCRdb running MiXCR on the 5' RACE reads. The sample has 80,000 to 90,000 distinct CDR3 sequences; 27% are singletons. J lost 3 bases, V lost 6 bases, and 10 bases had no gene match. This CDR3 has 15 amino acids. CDR1 DFQATT and CDR2 SNEGSKA come from the germline V gene (reference sequence). V is TRBV20-1 and J is TRBJ2-1, with 8 nucleotides matching TRBD2. The sequence was obtained from a male donor with ankylosing spondylitis or in good health (not recorded which). Source material: blood, either unsorted or a sorted T cell fraction (not recorded which). The CDR3 DNA reads TGCAGTGCCCCAGACCTAGCGGGTCACTACAATGAGCAGTTCTTC. It yields the protein CSAPDLAGHYNEQFF.